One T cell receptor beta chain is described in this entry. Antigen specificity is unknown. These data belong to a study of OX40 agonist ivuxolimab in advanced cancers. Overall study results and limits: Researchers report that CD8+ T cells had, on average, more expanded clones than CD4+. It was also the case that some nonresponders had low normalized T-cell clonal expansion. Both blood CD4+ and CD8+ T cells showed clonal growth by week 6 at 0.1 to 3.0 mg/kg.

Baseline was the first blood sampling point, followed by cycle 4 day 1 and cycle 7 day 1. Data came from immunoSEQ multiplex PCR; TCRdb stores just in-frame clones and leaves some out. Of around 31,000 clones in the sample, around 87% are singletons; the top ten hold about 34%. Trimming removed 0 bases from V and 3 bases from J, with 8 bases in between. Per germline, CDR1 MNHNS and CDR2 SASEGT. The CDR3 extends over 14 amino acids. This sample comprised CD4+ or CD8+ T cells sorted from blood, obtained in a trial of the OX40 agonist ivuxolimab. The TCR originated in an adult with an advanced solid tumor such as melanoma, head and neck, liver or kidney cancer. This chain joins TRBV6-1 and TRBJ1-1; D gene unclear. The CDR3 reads CASSEASRHTEAFF. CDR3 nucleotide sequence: TGTGCCAGCAGTGAAGCCAGTCGACACACTGAAGCTTTCTTT.